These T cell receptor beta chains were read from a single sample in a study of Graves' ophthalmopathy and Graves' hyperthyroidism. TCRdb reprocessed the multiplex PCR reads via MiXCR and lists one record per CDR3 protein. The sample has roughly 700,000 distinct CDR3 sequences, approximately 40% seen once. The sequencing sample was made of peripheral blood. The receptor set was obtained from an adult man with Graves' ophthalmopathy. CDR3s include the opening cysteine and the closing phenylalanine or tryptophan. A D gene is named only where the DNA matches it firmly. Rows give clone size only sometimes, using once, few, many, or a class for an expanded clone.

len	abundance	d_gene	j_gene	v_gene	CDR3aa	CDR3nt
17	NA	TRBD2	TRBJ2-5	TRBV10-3	CAISGRGPGQDSYGQYF	TGTGCCATCAGCGGGAGGGGTCCGGGACAAGACTCCTACGGGCAGTACTTC
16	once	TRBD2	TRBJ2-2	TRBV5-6	CASSVGLAVNTGELFF	TGTGCCAGCAGCGTTGGACTAGCGGTGAACACCGGGGAGCTGTTTTTT
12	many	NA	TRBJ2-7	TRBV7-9	CASRSGAGEQYF	TGTGCCAGCAGGTCCGGGGCGGGGGAGCAGTACTTC
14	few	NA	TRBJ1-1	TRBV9	CASSVGVMNTEAFF	TGTGCCAGCAGCGTAGGGGTAATGAACACTGAAGCTTTCTTT
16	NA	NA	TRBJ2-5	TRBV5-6	CASSLLGGGTPETQYF	TGTGCCAGCAGCTTGTTGGGGGGCGGGACCCCAGAGACCCAGTACTTC
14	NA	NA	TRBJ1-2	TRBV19	CASSMGRGAYGYTF	TGTGCCAGTAGCATGGGGCGGGGGGCCTATGGCTACACCTTC
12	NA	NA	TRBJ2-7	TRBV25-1	CANSSPGGEQYF	TGTGCCAACAGCTCCCCGGGTGGCGAGCAGTACTTC
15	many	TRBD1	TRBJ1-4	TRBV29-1	CSVEDWSGTGEKLFF	TGCAGCGTTGAAGATTGGTCGGGGACAGGTGAAAAACTGTTTTTT
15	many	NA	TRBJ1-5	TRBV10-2	CASSGSDRFNQPQHF	TGCGCCAGCAGTGGATCCGACAGATTCAATCAGCCCCAGCATTTT
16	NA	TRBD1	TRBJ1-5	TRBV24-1	CASSPQGGGSNQPQHF	TGTGCCAGCAGCCCTCAGGGGGGGGGGAGCAATCAGCCCCAGCATTTT
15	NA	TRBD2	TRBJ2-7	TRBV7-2	CASSLSFGGSNEQYF	TGTGCCAGCAGCTTAAGTTTTGGCGGGAGCAACGAGCAGTACTTC
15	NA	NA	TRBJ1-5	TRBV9	CASSVGQGFGQPQHF	TGTGCCAGCAGCGTAGGGCAGGGGTTCGGTCAGCCCCAGCATTTT
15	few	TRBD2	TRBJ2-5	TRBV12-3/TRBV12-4	CASSSRGGDQETQYF	TGTGCCAGCAGTTCCCGGGGGGGGGATCAAGAGACCCAGTACTTC
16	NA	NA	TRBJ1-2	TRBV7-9	CASSLIGGRVGYGYTF	TGTGCCAGCAGCTTAATTGGGGGCAGGGTTGGCTATGGCTACACCTTC
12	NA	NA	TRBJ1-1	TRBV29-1	CSVRGRNTEAFF	TGCAGCGTGAGGGGACGGAACACTGAAGCTTTCTTT
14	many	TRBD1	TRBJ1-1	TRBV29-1	CSVDLTGQTLEAFF	TGCAGCGTGGACTTAACGGGACAGACCCTCGAAGCTTTCTTT
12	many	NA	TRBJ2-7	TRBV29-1	CSVEGRVEEQYF	TGCAGCGTTGAAGGGCGGGTCGAGGAGCAGTACTTC
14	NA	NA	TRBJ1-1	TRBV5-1	CASSYGVTDTEAFF	TGCGCCAGCAGCTATGGGGTTACTGACACTGAAGCTTTCTTT
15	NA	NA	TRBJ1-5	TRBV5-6	CASSLGGSWAQPQHF	TGTGCCAGCAGCTTGGGCGGGTCTTGGGCTCAGCCCCAGCATTTT
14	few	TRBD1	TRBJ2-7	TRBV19	CASSSRDSGYEQYF	TGTGCCAGTAGTAGCCGGGACAGCGGATACGAGCAGTACTTC
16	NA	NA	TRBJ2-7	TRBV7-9	CASSRGTATVSYEQYF	TGTGCCAGCAGCCGAGGGACCGCAACCGTCTCCTACGAGCAGTACTTC
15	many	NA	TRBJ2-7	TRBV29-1	CSVVPTGLSAYEQYF	TGCAGCGTCGTACCAACAGGGCTGTCGGCCTACGAGCAGTACTTC
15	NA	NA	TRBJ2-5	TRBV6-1	CASSEYQGSQETQYF	TGTGCCAGCAGTGAATATCAGGGGAGCCAAGAGACCCAGTACTTC
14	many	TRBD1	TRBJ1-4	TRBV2	CASSETGQGGKLFF	TGTGCCAGCAGTGAGACGGGACAGGGGGGAAAACTGTTTTTT
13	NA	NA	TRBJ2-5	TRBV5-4	CASSTDWQETQYF	TGTGCCAGCAGCACTGACTGGCAAGAGACCCAGTACTTC
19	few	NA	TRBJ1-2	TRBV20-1	CSARVGAERRGADNYGYTF	TGCAGTGCTAGAGTTGGGGCCGAGAGAAGAGGAGCCGATAACTATGGCTACACCTTC
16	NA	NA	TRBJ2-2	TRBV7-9	CASSLVGIRDTGELFF	TGTGCCAGCAGCTTAGTTGGCATCAGGGACACCGGGGAGCTGTTTTTT
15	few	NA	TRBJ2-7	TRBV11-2	CASSLRGGRTYEQYF	TGTGCCAGCAGCTTACGCGGGGGCCGGACCTACGAGCAGTACTTC
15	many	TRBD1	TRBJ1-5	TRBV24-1	CATSETGTGDQPQHF	TGTGCCACCAGTGAGACCGGGACAGGGGATCAGCCCCAGCATTTT
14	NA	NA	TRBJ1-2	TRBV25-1	CASSASGVPRGYTF	TGTGCCAGCAGTGCCTCAGGGGTGCCGCGTGGCTACACCTTC